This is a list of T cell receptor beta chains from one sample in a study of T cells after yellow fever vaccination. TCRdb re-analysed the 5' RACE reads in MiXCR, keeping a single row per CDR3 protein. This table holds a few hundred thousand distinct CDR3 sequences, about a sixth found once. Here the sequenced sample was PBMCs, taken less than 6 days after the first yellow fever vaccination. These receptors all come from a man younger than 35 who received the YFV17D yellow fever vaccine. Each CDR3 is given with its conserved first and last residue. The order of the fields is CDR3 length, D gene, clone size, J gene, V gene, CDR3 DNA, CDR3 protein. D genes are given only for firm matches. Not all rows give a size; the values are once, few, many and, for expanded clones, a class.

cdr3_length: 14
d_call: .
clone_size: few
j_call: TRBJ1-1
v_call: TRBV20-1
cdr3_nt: TGCAGTGCTAGAGAGGCGAGAGTGAACACTGAAGCTTTCTTT
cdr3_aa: CSAREARVNTEAFF

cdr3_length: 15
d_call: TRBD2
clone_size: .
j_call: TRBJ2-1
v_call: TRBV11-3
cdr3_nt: TGTGCCAGCAGCTTAGAGGGACTAGCGGGGTCCCGGCAGTTCTTC
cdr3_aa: CASSLEGLAGSRQFF

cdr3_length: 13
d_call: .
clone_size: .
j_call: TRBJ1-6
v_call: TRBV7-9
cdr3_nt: TGTGCCAGCAGCCCTGACACGGATTCACCCCTCCACTTT
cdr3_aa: CASSPDTDSPLHF

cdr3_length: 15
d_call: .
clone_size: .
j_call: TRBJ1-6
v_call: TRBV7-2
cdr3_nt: TGTGCCAGCAGCGATCTGGGAAGGAGTAATTCACCCCTCCACTTT
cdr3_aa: CASSDLGRSNSPLHF

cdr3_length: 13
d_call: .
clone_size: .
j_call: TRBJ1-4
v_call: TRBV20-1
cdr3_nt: TGCAGTGCCAGAGGAACTAGCGGGGGACGGCGAAGGTTT
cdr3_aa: CSARGTSGGRRRF

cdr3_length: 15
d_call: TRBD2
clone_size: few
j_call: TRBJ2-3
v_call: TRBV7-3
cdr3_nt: TGTGCCAGCAGCACCACTAGCGGGGCTGGAGATACGCAGTATTTT
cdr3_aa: CASSTTSGAGDTQYF

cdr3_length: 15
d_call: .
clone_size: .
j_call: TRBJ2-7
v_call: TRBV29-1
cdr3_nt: TGCAGCGTTGACGGGGAGGAAGGGGGGGACTACGAGCAGTACTTC
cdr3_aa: CSVDGEEGGDYEQYF

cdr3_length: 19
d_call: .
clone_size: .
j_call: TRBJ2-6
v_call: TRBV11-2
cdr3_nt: TGTGCCAGCAGCTCCCTACGACAGAAAGGGCGCTCTGGGGCCAACGTCCTGACTTTC
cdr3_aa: CASSSLRQKGRSGANVLTF

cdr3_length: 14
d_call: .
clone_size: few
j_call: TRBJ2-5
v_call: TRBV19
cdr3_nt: TGTGCCAGTAGTATACGGCAGGAGTGGGAGACCCAGTACTTC
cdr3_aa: CASSIRQEWETQYF

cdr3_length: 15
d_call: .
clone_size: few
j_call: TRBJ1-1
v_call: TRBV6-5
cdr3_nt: TGTGCCAGCAGTTACTCGAACCAGCCGAACACTGAAGCTTTCTTT
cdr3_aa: CASSYSNQPNTEAFF

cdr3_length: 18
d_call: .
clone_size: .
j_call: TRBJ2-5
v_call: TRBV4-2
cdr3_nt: TGTGCCAGCAGCCAAGAAGTTCCCGGGCAGGCCGGGGGAGAGACCCAGTACTTC
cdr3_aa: CASSQEVPGQAGGETQYF

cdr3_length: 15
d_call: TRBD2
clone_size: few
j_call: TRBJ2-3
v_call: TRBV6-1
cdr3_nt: TGTGCCAGCAGGGCAGCGGGAGCTAGCACAGATACGCAGTATTTT
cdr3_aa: CASRAAGASTDTQYF

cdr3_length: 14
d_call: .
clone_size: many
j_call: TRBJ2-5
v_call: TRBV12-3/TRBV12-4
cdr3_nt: TGTGCCAGCAGTCCCGACTGGAGGGGAGAGACCCAGTACTTC
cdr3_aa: CASSPDWRGETQYF

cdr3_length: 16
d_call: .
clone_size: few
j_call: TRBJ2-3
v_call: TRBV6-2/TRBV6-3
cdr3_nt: TGTGCCAGCAGCCCGCGGGGGCCCCCCCTCCCAGATACGCAGTATTTT
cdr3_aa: CASSPRGPPLPDTQYF

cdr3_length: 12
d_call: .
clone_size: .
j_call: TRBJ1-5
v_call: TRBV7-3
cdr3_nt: TGTGCCAGCAGCAAAGCCGGGGATACGCAGCATTTT
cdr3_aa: CASSKAGDTQHF

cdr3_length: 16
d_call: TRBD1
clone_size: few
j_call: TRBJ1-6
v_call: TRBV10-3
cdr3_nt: TGTGCCATCAGTTCTGTGGAGGGGGCAGCTAATTCACCCCTCCACTTT
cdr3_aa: CAISSVEGAANSPLHF